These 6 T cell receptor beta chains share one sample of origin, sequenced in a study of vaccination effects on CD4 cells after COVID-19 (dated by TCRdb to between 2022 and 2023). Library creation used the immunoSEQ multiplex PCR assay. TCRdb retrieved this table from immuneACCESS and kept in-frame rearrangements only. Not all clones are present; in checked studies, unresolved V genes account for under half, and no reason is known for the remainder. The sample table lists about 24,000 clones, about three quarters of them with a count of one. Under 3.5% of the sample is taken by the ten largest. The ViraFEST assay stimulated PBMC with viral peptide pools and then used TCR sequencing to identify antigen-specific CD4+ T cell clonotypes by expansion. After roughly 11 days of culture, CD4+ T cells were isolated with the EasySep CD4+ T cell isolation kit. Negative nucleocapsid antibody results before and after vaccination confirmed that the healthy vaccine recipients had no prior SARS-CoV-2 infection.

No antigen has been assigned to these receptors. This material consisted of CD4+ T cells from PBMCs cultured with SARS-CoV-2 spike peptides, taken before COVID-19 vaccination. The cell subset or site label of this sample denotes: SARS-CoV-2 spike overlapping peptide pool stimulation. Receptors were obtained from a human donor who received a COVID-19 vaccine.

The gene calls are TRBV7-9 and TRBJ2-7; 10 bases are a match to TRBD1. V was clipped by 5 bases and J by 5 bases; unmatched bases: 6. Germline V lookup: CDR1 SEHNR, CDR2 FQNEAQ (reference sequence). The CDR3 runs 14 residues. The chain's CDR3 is CASSVGQGIDEQYF. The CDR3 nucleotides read TGTGCCAGCAGCGTGGGACAGGGGATCGACGAGCAGTACTTC.

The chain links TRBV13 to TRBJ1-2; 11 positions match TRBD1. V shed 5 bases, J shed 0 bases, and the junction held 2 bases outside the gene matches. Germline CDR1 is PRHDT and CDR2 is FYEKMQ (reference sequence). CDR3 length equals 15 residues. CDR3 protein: CASSPGQGANYGYTF. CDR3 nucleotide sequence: TGTGCCAGCAGCCCGGGACAGGGGGCTAACTATGGCTACACCTTC.

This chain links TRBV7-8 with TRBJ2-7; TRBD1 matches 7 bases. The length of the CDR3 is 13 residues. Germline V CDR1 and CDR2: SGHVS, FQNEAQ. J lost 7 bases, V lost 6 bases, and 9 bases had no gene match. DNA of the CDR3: TGTGCCAGCAGACTACAGGGGATGGGGGAGCAGTACTTC. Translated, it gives CASRLQGMGEQYF. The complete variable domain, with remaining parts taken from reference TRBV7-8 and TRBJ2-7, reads GAGVSQSPRYKVAKRGQDVALRCDPISGHVSLFWYQQALGQGPEFLTYFQNEAQLDKSGLPSDRFFAERPEGSVSTLKIQRTQQEDSAVYLCASRLQGMGEQYFGPGTRLTVT.

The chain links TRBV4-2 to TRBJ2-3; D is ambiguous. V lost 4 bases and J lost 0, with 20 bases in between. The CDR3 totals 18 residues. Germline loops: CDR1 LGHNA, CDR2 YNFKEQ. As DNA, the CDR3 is TGTGCCAGCAGCCTTATCTGGGCAGAGTCCGATAGCACAGATACGCAGTATTTT. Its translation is CASSLIWAESDSTDTQYF.

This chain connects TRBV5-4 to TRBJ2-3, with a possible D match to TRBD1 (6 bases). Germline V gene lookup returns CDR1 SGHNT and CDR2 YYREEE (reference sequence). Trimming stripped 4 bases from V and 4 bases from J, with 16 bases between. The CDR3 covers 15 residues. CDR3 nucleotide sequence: TGTGCCAGCAGCCCCCTACAGGGTTTCGCAGATACGCAGTATTTT. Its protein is CASSPLQGFADTQYF.

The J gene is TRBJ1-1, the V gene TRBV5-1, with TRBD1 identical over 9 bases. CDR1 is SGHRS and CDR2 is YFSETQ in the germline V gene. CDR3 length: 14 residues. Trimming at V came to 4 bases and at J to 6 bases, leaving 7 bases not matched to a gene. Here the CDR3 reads CASSRDRANAEAFF. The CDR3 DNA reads TGCGCCAGCAGCAGGGACAGGGCTAACGCTGAAGCTTTCTTT.